What follows is one TCR beta chain and its context. V lost 0 bases, J lost 4 bases, and 0 bases stayed unmatched. The CDR3 has 15 amino acids. Looked up from germline, CDR1 is MRHNA and CDR2 is SNTAGT. The sample is drawn from a study of blood T cell repertoires in COVID-19. Sequencing used immunoSEQ multiplex PCR; TCRdb keeps in-frame clones, though not all of them. The sample has approximately 320,000 clones, roughly 90% seen once. Material for sequencing was PBMCs or T cells enriched from blood (not recorded which). The sequence derives from a woman under 30 who had recovered from COVID-19. This sequence joins TRBV6-4 and TRBJ2-2; 9 positions match TRBD2. Here the CDR3 DNA reads TGTGCCAGCAGTGACTCGACTAGCGGCACCGGGGAGCTGTTTTTT. Amino acid sequence: CASSDSTSGTGELFF.